This is a list of T cell receptor beta chains from one sample in a study of blood T cell repertoires in COVID-19. Profiling relied on immunoSEQ multiplex PCR, and the TCRdb table lists in-frame clones only, not all of them. The table shows roughly 150,000 clones, with approximately 85% occurring only once. What was sequenced was peripheral blood. These receptors were collected from an elderly woman with acute or convalescent COVID-19. Each CDR3 is given with its conserved first and last residue. The D gene is left open where the match is weak. Some rows mark clone size as missing; the rest say once, few, many or name a class of expanded clone.

D,J,V,size,DNA,CDR3
-,TRBJ1-6,TRBV2,-,TGTGCCAGCATTCTTAGTCAACGTGCACCCCTCCACTTT,CASILSQRAPLHF
TRBD2,TRBJ2-1,TRBV5-1,-,TGCGCCAGCAGCTATCCTAGCGGGGGCCGGGTCGACTACAATGAGCAGTTCTTC,CASSYPSGGRVDYNEQFF
TRBD1,TRBJ1-5,TRBV19,-,TGTGCCAGTAGTGGGGGGACAGGGGACAATCAGCCCCAGCATTTT,CASSGGTGDNQPQHF
TRBD1,TRBJ1-5,TRBV29-1,-,TGCAGCGCCCTACAGGGGGCAGGTCAGCCCCAGCATTTT,CSALQGAGQPQHF
TRBD1,TRBJ2-5,TRBV6-2/TRBV6-3,-,TGTGCCAGCAGTTACTCGACAGGGGCGGGGACGGGAGAGACCCAGTACTTC,CASSYSTGAGTGETQYF
-,TRBJ1-2,TRBV6-6,-,TGTGCCACCACTGTAGGGGAGGCTAACTATGGCTACACCTTC,CATTVGEANYGYTF
TRBD1,TRBJ1-6,TRBV19,-,TGTGCCAGTAACTGGGACAGCGGCATAAATTCACCCCTCCACTTT,CASNWDSGINSPLHF
TRBD1,TRBJ2-7,TRBV6-1,-,TGTGCCAGCAGTGAAGCCCCGGGACAGGGGTATAGGCAGTACTTC,CASSEAPGQGYRQYF
TRBD2,TRBJ2-1,TRBV13,-,TGTGCCAGCACCGGACACGGACTAGCGGGAGTTGGCGAAAATGAGCAGTTCTTC,CASTGHGLAGVGENEQFF
TRBD1,TRBJ1-2,TRBV7-2,-,TGTGCCAGCAGCCCTCAACAGGGGTGGTATGGCTACACCTTC,CASSPQQGWYGYTF
TRBD1,TRBJ1-1,TRBV7-9,-,TGTGCCAGCAGCTCTCGGGACAGGGAAAACACTGAAGCTTTCTTT,CASSSRDRENTEAFF
-,TRBJ1-1,TRBV29-1,-,TGCAGCGTTGAAGGTGGGGAGAAAGCTTTCTTT,CSVEGGEKAFF
TRBD1,TRBJ1-2,TRBV18,-,TGTGCCAGCTCACCCTTCCGTGACAGGGCCCTACTTGACACCTTC,CASSPFRDRALLDTF
-,TRBJ1-1,TRBV6-5,-,TGTGCCAGCAGTCCGACAAAAGCGAACACTGAAGCTTTCTTT,CASSPTKANTEAFF
TRBD1,TRBJ1-2,TRBV5-1,few,TGCGCCAGCAGCTTGGAGACAGGGCGTAGCTACACCTTC,CASSLETGRSYTF
-,TRBJ2-1,TRBV10-3,-,TGTGCCATCAGCCCCGGGACAACGAACAATGAGCAGTTCTTC,CAISPGTTNNEQFF
-,TRBJ2-1,TRBV5-6,-,TGTGCCAGCAGTTCATCTATACCGGAGGGACCCTACAATGAGCAGTTCTTC,CASSSSIPEGPYNEQFF
TRBD2,TRBJ2-2,TRBV7-3,-,TGTGCCAGCAGCTTGGTAGCGGGGGCGAACACCGGGGAGCTGTTTTTT,CASSLVAGANTGELFF
-,TRBJ2-1,TRBV29-1,-,TGCAGCGTTGCCGTAAATGAGCAGTTCTTC,CSVAVNEQFF
TRBD1,TRBJ1-1,TRBV6-5,-,TGTGCCAGCAGAATACAGGGGGAGAACACTGAAGCTTTCTTT,CASRIQGENTEAFF
TRBD1,TRBJ2-3,TRBV11-2,-,TGTGCCAGCAGCTTAGTGGGGACAGGGGTTCGAGATACGCAGTATTTT,CASSLVGTGVRDTQYF
-,TRBJ2-2,TRBV3-1/TRBV3-2,-,TGTGCCAGCAGCCAAGACGGGGGCGGGGAGCTGTTTTTT,CASSQDGGGELFF
TRBD2,TRBJ2-2,TRBV7-9,once,TGTGCCAGCAGCTTACTGCGGGGGGCTATCACCGGGGAGCTGTTTTTT,CASSLLRGAITGELFF
-,TRBJ2-1,TRBV6-5,-,TGTGCCAGCATTACTAGCCCCTATTACAATGAGCAGTTCTTC,CASITSPYYNEQFF
-,TRBJ1-6,TRBV27,-,TGTGCCAGCAGTTTACGGTATTCACCCCTCCACTTT,CASSLRYSPLHF
-,TRBJ2-2,TRBV7-8,-,TGTGCCAGCAGCTTAGCGAGACAAATCACCGGGGAGCTGTTTTTT,CASSLARQITGELFF
-,TRBJ2-3,TRBV29-1,-,TGCAGCGTCTCGCTTGGGGGGAGCGGTACGCAGTATTTT,CSVSLGGSGTQYF
TRBD2,TRBJ2-7,TRBV6-2/TRBV6-3,-,TGTGCCAGCAGTCGGACTAGCGGGGCCTACGAGCAGTACTTC,CASSRTSGAYEQYF
-,TRBJ1-2,TRBV4-1,-,TGCGCCAGCAGCGCGCGGGGGGGTAACTATGGCTACACCTTC,CASSARGGNYGYTF
-,TRBJ1-2,TRBV7-9,-,TGTGCCAGCAGCTTAGTGGGGGCCCATGGCTACACCTTC,CASSLVGAHGYTF